These T cell receptor beta chains were read from a single sample in a study of blood T cell repertoires in COVID-19. Some clones are missing from TCRdb's copy, which holds only in-frame ones; the method was immunoSEQ multiplex PCR. The sample has 150,000 to 200,000 clones; about 90% are singletons. The sample comprised peripheral blood. All receptors derive from an older woman with COVID-19, enrolled during active disease. CDR3s include the opening cysteine and the closing phenylalanine or tryptophan. A D gene is named only where the DNA matches it firmly. Where a row states a size, it is once, few, many or the class of an expanded clone; other rows omit it.

TGCGCCAGCAGCCAAGGGAGGGACTTGAACACTGAAGCTTTCTTT	CASSQGRDLNTEAFF	TRBV4-3	-	few	TRBJ1-1
TGTGCCAGCAGTTACGACGGGAGGGCCTTCGCCGAGCAGTACTTC	CASSYDGRAFAEQYF	TRBV6-5	TRBD2	once	TRBJ2-7
TGTGCCAGCCTTAAGACCGGGACTAGCGGCCAAGAGACCCAGTACTTC	CASLKTGTSGQETQYF	TRBV19	TRBD2	-	TRBJ2-5
TGTGCCAGCAGCCAAACGACAGGGACGACTAATGAAAAACTGTTTTTT	CASSQTTGTTNEKLFF	TRBV4-2	TRBD1	once	TRBJ1-4
TGTGCCAGCAGCCCAAAACCCCAGGGGTTATTTAAGAACTTC	CASSPKPQGLFKNF	TRBV7-9	-	-	TRBJ2-7
TGTGCCAGCAGCCCAGCGGGAGGGCCCTACAATGAGCAGTTCTTC	CASSPAGGPYNEQFF	TRBV7-2	TRBD2	-	TRBJ2-1
TGTGCCAGCAGCCATGACAGGGGGAGAGGCTACACCTTC	CASSHDRGRGYTF	TRBV9	TRBD1	-	TRBJ1-2
TGTGCCAGCAGCTTAGGCAGAAACTACTACGAGCAGTACTTC	CASSLGRNYYEQYF	TRBV7-2	-	-	TRBJ2-7
TGTGCCACCAAGCCCGTTAGCACAGATACGCAGTATTTT	CATKPVSTDTQYF	TRBV19	-	-	TRBJ2-3
TGTGCCAGCAGAGAAAGGGACATTGGGGGAAGTCAGCCCCAGCATTTT	CASRERDIGGSQPQHF	TRBV2	-	-	TRBJ1-5
TGCGCCAGCAGCTTACAGACAGGGGATAGTGAAAAACTGTTTTTT	CASSLQTGDSEKLFF	TRBV5-1	TRBD1	-	TRBJ1-4
TGTGCCAGCAGCAAGCGCTGGCCAGGGTCCGATGAAAAACTGTTTTTT	CASSKRWPGSDEKLFF	TRBV7-9	-	few	TRBJ1-4
TGTGCCAGCAGCCGAGCGGGAGGTCGGGGTCGGGACAATGAGCAGTTCTTC	CASSRAGGRGRDNEQFF	TRBV7-3	TRBD2	-	TRBJ2-1
TGTGCCAGTAGTCGGACAGGGGGTAACTATGGCTACACCTTC	CASSRTGGNYGYTF	TRBV19	TRBD1	-	TRBJ1-2
TGTGCCAGCAGCTTAGGACAGGGGAATGAAAAACTGTTTTTT	CASSLGQGNEKLFF	TRBV11-3	TRBD1	few	TRBJ1-4
TGTGCCAGCAGCTTAGGGGGTAGCGGGAGGGCCGGGGAGCTGTTTTTT	CASSLGGSGRAGELFF	TRBV7-2	TRBD2	-	TRBJ2-2
TGTGCCAGCAGCTCATCCTACGGGTCATCAGATACGCAGTATTTT	CASSSSYGSSDTQYF	TRBV7-2	-	-	TRBJ2-3
TGTGCCAGCAGTGAGAGGACAGGGTTTAATGAGCAGTTCTTC	CASSERTGFNEQFF	TRBV2	TRBD1	-	TRBJ2-1
TGTGCCACCGTCGCGAGGGAGAACTACAATGAGCAGTTCTTC	CATVARENYNEQFF	TRBV24-1	-	-	TRBJ2-1
TGCGCCAGCAGCCGAGACACCGGGACAGGGGACGGTGAAGCTTTCTTT	CASSRDTGTGDGEAFF	TRBV4-1	TRBD1	-	TRBJ1-1
TGTGCCAGCAGCTGGCGAGAATGGGACAGGGGGCAGAATCAGCCCCAGCATTTT	CASSWREWDRGQNQPQHF	TRBV7-8	TRBD1	few	TRBJ1-5
TGTGCCAGCAGCCCCACGGAGCTCGACACTGAAGCTTTCTTT	CASSPTELDTEAFF	TRBV7-8	-	-	TRBJ1-1
TGTGCCAGCAGCAGGGGGCTTTGGACTGAAGCTTTCTTT	CASSRGLWTEAFF	TRBV12-3/TRBV12-4	TRBD1	once	TRBJ1-1
TGTGCCAGCAGCGGGGGCCTCACCGGGGAGCTGTTTTTT	CASSGGLTGELFF	TRBV9	-	-	TRBJ2-2
TGCGCCAGCAGCCTAGGGACAGGGGACGGGGAGCTGTTTTTT	CASSLGTGDGELFF	TRBV5-1	TRBD1	once	TRBJ2-2
TGTGCCTGGAGTGTGGGCGGGGGCGCCAAAAACATTCAGTACTTC	CAWSVGGGAKNIQYF	TRBV30	-	-	TRBJ2-4
TGCAGTGGGCAATTACAAGAGACCCAGTACTTC	CSGQLQETQYF	TRBV20-1	-	-	TRBJ2-5
TGTGCCAGCAGTTACCTTGGAGGGCCCTCAGTGGAGACCCAGTACTTC	CASSYLGGPSVETQYF	TRBV27	-	-	TRBJ2-5
TGTGCCAGCAGTTCCCAGGGGGCTTCTAATTCACCCCTCCACTTT	CASSSQGASNSPLHF	TRBV6-5	TRBD1	-	TRBJ1-6
TGCGCCAGCAGTCCGGGACAGGTATCTTACGAGCAGTACTTC	CASSPGQVSYEQYF	TRBV4-1	TRBD1	-	TRBJ2-7
TGTGCCAGCAGCTTGAATTGGGGGCGTGTAACTAATGAAAAACTGTTTTTT	CASSLNWGRVTNEKLFF	TRBV5-6	-	-	TRBJ1-4
TGTGCCAGCAGTGTCCGGGGACAGATTAATGAAAAACTGTTTTTT	CASSVRGQINEKLFF	TRBV2	TRBD1	few	TRBJ1-4
TGTGCCTGGAAATTGAGCGGGAGAGACACCGGGGAGCTGTTTTTT	CAWKLSGRDTGELFF	TRBV30	TRBD2	-	TRBJ2-2
TGCGCCAGCAGCCACCCGGGACAGGGTTACCACGAGCAGTACTTC	CASSHPGQGYHEQYF	TRBV4-1	TRBD1	-	TRBJ2-7
TGTGCCATCAGTGCACTAGAGGTTTCTAGCACAGATACGCAGTATTTT	CAISALEVSSTDTQYF	TRBV10-3	-	-	TRBJ2-3
TGTGCCAGTAGTATAGTACCGGGTAGCGCCAAAAACATTCAGTACTTC	CASSIVPGSAKNIQYF	TRBV19	-	-	TRBJ2-4
TGTGCCAGCAGTTATCCCCTAGGGAGCTCCTACGAGCAGTACTTC	CASSYPLGSSYEQYF	TRBV6-2/TRBV6-3	-	-	TRBJ2-7
TGTGCCAGCAGGATCACTAGTGCCGCCGGGGAGCTGTTTTTT	CASRITSAAGELFF	TRBV6-5	-	many	TRBJ2-2
TGTGCCAGCAGTGACCAAGGACTAGCGGGAGGCCTAGATACGCAGTATTTT	CASSDQGLAGGLDTQYF	TRBV6-4	TRBD2	-	TRBJ2-3
TGTGCCAGCAGCCCTGGACTAGCGGGGTCCTACGAGCAGTACTTC	CASSPGLAGSYEQYF	TRBV7-2	TRBD2	-	TRBJ2-7
TGTGCCAGTAGTATCAGGCAGATGAACACTGAAGCTTTCTTT	CASSIRQMNTEAFF	TRBV19	-	-	TRBJ1-1
TGCGCCAGCAGCCAAGACCGGGACAGAGACTATGGCTACACCTTC	CASSQDRDRDYGYTF	TRBV4-3	TRBD1	-	TRBJ1-2
TGTGCCATCAGTGAGCGCAGGGTTGAAGCTTTCTTT	CAISERRVEAFF	TRBV10-3	-	once	TRBJ1-1
TGTGCCAGCAGCTTGGGGCCAGTTGCCACTGAAGCTTTCTTT	CASSLGPVATEAFF	TRBV5-6	-	-	TRBJ1-1
TGCGCCAGCAGCCGATACCCTCCCGGGACAGGGGGCAACACCGGGGAGCTGTTTTTT	CASSRYPPGTGGNTGELFF	TRBV4-3	TRBD1	-	TRBJ2-2
TGTGCCAGCAGTCCCCTGACAGGGGCTCGGGAGCAGTTCTTC	CASSPLTGAREQFF	TRBV6-5	TRBD1	once	TRBJ2-1
TGTGCCACCAGTCGCAATCCGGGACAGGGGGCGCGTTCACCCCTCCACTTT	CATSRNPGQGARSPLHF	TRBV15	TRBD1	-	TRBJ1-6
TGTGCCACCAGTGATTCGGACAGGGCGAGCACTGAAGCTTTCTTT	CATSDSDRASTEAFF	TRBV24-1	TRBD1	-	TRBJ1-1
TGTGCCAGCAGTGACAGGGTAATGACCGAGCAGTACTTC	CASSDRVMTEQYF	TRBV2	-	-	TRBJ2-7
TGTGCCTGGAGTCGAGGGAACTATGGCTACACCTTC	CAWSRGNYGYTF	TRBV30	-	-	TRBJ1-2
TGCGCCAGCAGCCACGTCTTATACTCGGGACAGGGGGCTGCGAACACCGGGGAGCTGTTTTTT	CASSHVLYSGQGAANTGELFF	TRBV4-3	TRBD1	-	TRBJ2-2
TGTGCCAGCAGTTTAGGACAGTTCTACGAGCAGTACTTC	CASSLGQFYEQYF	TRBV12-3/TRBV12-4	-	-	TRBJ2-7
TGTGCCAGCAGCACGGGACAGGATCTATGGGGCTACACCTTC	CASSTGQDLWGYTF	TRBV5-4	TRBD1	-	TRBJ1-2